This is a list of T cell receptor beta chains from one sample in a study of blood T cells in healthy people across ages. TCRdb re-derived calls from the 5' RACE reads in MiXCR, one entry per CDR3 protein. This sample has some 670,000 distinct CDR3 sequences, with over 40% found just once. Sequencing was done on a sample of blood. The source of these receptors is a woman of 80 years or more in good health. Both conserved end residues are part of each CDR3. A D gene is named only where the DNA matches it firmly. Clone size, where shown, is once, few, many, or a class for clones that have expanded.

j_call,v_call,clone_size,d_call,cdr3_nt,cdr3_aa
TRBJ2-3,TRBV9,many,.,TGTGCCAGCAGCGAGGGCGGGGTAGGAGGTACGCAGTATTTT,CASSEGGVGGTQYF
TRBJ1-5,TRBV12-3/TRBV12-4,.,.,TGTGCCAGCAGTTTATCTCCGGGCCGTCCCCAGCATTTT,CASSLSPGRPQHF
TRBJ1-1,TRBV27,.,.,TGTGCCAGCAGTTTATTCTCGGACGGACAACTTGGCACTGAAGCTTTCTTT,CASSLFSDGQLGTEAFF
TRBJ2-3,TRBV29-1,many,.,TGCAGCGTGGAAAAGGTGCGGGGAGATACGCAGTATTTT,CSVEKVRGDTQYF
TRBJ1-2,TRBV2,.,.,TGTGCCAGCAGTTTCGGGGGAGGGTATACTGGCTACACCTTC,CASSFGGGYTGYTF
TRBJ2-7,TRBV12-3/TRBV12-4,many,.,TGTGCCAGCAGTCCGACTATGAGGCGGCAGTACTTC,CASSPTMRRQYF
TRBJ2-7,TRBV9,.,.,TGTGCCAGCAGCGTGAGGGGGGGAACTGGCAACGAGCAGTACTTC,CASSVRGGTGNEQYF
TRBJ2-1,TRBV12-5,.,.,TGTGCTAGTGGTCCGTTTCGGAATGAGCAGTTCTTC,CASGPFRNEQFF
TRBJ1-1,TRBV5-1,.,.,TGCGCCAGCAGCTTGGGTCCTATGAACACTGAAGCTTTCTTT,CASSLGPMNTEAFF
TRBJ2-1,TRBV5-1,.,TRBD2,TGCGCCAGCAGCCGGGACGGAATGAGCGGGGGGCCGAATGAGCAGTTCTTC,CASSRDGMSGGPNEQFF
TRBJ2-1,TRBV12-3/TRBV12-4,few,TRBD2,TGTGCCAGCAGTATTCGAGCGGGGGGAAATGAGCAGTTCTTC,CASSIRAGGNEQFF
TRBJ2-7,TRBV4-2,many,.,TGTGCCAGCAGCCAAGAGAGTGGATCCGCTCCCGTGCAGTACTTC,CASSQESGSAPVQYF
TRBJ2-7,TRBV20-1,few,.,TGCAGTGCTAGGGACACCTACGAGCAGTACTTC,CSARDTYEQYF
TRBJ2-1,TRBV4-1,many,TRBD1,TGCGCCAGCAGCCAGGAGACAGGGCCAGCCTCCTACAATGAGCAGTTCTTC,CASSQETGPASYNEQFF
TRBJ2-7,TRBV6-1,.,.,TGTGCCAGCAGTGAAGAGGGGGGGAGTAGGGGCGAGCAGTACTTC,CASSEEGGSRGEQYF
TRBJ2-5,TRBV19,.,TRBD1,TGTGCCAGTAGTACCGGGACAGGGGGATTAGGGTACCAAGAGACCCAGTACTTC,CASSTGTGGLGYQETQYF
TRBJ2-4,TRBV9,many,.,TGTGCCAGCAGCGTAGGTCGGTGGGACATTCAGTACTTC,CASSVGRWDIQYF
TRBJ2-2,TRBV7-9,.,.,TGTGCCAGCAGCTCAGGGGCCTTAAGGACCGGGGAGCTGTTTTTT,CASSSGALRTGELFF
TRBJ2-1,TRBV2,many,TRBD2,TGTGCCAGCACTAGCGGCCTTTACAATGAGCAGTTCTTC,CASTSGLYNEQFF
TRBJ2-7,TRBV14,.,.,TGTGCCAGCAGCCCCTTTGGGGTCATGGGCGAGCAGTACTTC,CASSPFGVMGEQYF
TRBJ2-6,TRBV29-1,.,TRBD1,TGCAGCGTCCAGGGGGCGCAGGGGGCCAACGTCCTGACTTTC,CSVQGAQGANVLTF
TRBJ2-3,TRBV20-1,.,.,TGCAGTGCTAGATCCCAGGGACTCCACCCAAGCACAGATACGCAGTATTTT,CSARSQGLHPSTDTQYF
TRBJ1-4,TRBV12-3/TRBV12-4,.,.,TGTGCCAGCACCCCTGAAGGGGATGGGACTAATGAAAAACTGTTTTTT,CASTPEGDGTNEKLFF
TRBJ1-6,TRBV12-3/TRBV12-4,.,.,TGTGCCAGTCGAATTGGGGCCGGGAATTCACCCCTCCACTTT,CASRIGAGNSPLHF
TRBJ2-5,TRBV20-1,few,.,TGCAGTGCTAGTCGGCAGCAAGAGACCCAGTACTTC,CSASRQQETQYF
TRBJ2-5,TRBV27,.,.,TGTGCCAGCAGTTTGAACCCAGGGGCCCTCCACCAGTACTTC,CASSLNPGALHQYF
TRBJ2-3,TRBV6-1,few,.,TGTGCCAGCAGTGAATGGTTTGGAGTACGGTCTGGGGGCACAGATACGCAGTATTTT,CASSEWFGVRSGGTDTQYF
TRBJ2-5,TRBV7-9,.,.,TGTGCCAGCAGATTAGCGGTTCAAGAGACCCAGTACTTC,CASRLAVQETQYF
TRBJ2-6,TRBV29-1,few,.,TGCAGCGTTGAAGACGAGGGGCCTTGGGGGGCCAACGTCCTGACTTTC,CSVEDEGPWGANVLTF
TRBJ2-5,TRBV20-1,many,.,TGCAGTGCGGTACGACAGGGACTTGGAGAGACCCAGTACTTC,CSAVRQGLGETQYF
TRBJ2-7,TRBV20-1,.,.,TGCAGTGCTAGAGTTAGCGGCCCCTACGAGCAGTACTTC,CSARVSGPYEQYF
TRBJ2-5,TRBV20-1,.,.,TGCAGCCCAGGGTTGGGCGAGACCCAGTACTTC,CSPGLGETQYF
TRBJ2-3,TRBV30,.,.,TGTGCCGTTTCTACCGGCGGGAAAGATACGCAGTATTTT,CAVSTGGKDTQYF
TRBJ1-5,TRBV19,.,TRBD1,TGTGCCAGTGACGACAGGGGCAATCAGCCCCAGCATTTT,CASDDRGNQPQHF
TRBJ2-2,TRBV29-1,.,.,TGCAGCGTTGTAGGGGGGCCGCCTCACACCGGGGAGCTGTTTTTT,CSVVGGPPHTGELFF
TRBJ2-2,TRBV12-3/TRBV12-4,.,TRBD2,TGTGCCAGCAGCGCGACTAGCGGGGGGGTCAACACCGGGGAGCTGTTTTTT,CASSATSGGVNTGELFF
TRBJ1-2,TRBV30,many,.,TGTGCCTGGAGTGTATCCATATGGGGCTACACCTTC,CAWSVSIWGYTF
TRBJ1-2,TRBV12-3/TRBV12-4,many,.,TGTGCCAGCAGCGTAGCAGAGTACTATGGCTACACCTTC,CASSVAEYYGYTF
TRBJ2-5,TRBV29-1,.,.,TGCTCCTTTTGGGGAGAAGGGGAGACCCAGTACTTC,CSFWGEGETQYF
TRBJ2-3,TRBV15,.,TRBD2,TGTGCCACCAGCAGAGGACGGACTAGCGGCGCCACAGATACGCAGTATTTT,CATSRGRTSGATDTQYF
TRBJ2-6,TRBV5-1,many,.,TGCGCCAGCAGCTTTCGGGGGACAGGGGCCAACGTCCTGACTTTC,CASSFRGTGANVLTF
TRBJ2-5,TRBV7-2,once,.,TGTGCCAGCAGCACGGGACACCAAGAGACCCAGTACTTC,CASSTGHQETQYF
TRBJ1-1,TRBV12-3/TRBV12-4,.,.,TGTGCCAGCAGTCCGACCCGGGGGGGCATGAACACTGAAGCTTTCTTT,CASSPTRGGMNTEAFF
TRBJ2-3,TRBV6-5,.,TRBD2,TGTGCCAGCAGTCCGGGACTAGCGGGGGGTAAAGATACGCAGTATTTT,CASSPGLAGGKDTQYF
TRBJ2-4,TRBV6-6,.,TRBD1,TGTGCCAGCAGTTCTGGCCAGGGGGAGCAGTACTTC,CASSSGQGEQYF
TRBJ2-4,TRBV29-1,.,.,TGCAGCGCAGAGGGGGGCGCAAGGAACATTCAGTACTTC,CSAEGGARNIQYF
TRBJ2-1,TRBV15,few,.,TGTGCCTCCAGCAGAGATAGGGGGTCGGGTGAGCAGTTCTTC,CASSRDRGSGEQFF
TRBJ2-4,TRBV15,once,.,TGTGCCACCAGCAGAGGGGTCGGGACACTTGGGGCCATTCAGTACTTC,CATSRGVGTLGAIQYF